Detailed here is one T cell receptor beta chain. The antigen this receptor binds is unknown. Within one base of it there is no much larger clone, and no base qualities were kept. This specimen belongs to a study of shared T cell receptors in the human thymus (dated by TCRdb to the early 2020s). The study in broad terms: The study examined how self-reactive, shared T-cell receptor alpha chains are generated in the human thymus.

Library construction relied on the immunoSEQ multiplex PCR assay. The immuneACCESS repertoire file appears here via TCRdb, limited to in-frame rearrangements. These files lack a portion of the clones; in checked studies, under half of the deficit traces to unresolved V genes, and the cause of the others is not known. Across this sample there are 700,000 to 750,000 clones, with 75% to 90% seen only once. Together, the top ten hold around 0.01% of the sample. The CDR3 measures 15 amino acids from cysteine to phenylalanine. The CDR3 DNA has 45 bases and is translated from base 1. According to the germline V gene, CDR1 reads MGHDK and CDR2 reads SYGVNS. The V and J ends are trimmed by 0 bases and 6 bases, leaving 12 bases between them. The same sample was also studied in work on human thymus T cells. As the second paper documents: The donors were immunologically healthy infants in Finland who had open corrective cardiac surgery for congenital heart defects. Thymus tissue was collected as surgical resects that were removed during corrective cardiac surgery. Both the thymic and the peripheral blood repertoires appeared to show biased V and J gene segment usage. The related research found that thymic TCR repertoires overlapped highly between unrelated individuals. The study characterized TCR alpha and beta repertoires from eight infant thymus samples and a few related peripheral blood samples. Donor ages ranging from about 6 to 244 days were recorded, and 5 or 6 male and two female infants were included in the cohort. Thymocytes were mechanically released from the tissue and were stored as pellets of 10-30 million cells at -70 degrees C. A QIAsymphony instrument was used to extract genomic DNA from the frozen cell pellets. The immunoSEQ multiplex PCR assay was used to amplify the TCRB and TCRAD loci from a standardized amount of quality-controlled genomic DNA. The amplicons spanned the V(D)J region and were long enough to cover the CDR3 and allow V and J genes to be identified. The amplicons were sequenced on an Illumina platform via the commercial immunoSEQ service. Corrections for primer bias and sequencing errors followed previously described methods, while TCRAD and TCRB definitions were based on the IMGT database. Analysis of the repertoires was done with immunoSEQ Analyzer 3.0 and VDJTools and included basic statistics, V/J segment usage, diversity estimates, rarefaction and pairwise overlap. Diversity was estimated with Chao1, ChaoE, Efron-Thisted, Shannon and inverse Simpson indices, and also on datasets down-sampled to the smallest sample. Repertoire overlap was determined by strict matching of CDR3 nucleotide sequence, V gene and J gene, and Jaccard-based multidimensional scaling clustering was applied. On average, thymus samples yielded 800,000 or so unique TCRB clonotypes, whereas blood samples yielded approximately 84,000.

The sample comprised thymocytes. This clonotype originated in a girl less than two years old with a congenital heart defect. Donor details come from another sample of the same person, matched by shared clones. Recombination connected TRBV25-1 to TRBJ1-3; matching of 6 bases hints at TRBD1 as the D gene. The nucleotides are TGTGCCAGCAGTGAATATAACAGGGTGGAAAACACCATATATTTT. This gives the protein CASSEYNRVENTIYF.